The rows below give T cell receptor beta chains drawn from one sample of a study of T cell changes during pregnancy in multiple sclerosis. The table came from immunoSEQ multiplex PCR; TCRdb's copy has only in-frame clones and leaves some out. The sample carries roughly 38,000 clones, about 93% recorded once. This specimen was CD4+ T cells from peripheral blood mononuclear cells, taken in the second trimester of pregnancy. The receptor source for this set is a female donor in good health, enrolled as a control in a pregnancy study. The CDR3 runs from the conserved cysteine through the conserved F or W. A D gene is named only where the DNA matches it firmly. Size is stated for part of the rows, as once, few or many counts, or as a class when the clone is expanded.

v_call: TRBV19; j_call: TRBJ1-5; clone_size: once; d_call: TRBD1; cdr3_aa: CASSVQGAAQPQHF; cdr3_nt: TGTGCCAGTAGTGTTCAGGGGGCCGCTCAGCCCCAGCATTTT
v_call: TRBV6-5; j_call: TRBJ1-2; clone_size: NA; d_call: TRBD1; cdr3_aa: CASSYSTGTGPYGYTF; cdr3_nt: TGTGCCAGCAGTTACTCGACCGGGACAGGCCCTTATGGCTACACCTTC
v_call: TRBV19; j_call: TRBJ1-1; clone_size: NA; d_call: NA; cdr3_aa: CASTPIQGWTEAFF; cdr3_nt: TGTGCCAGTACTCCTATCCAGGGTTGGACTGAAGCTTTCTTT
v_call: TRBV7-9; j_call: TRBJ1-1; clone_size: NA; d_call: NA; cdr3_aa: CASSLVGVATEAFF; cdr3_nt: TGTGCCAGCAGCTTAGTAGGGGTTGCCACTGAAGCTTTCTTT
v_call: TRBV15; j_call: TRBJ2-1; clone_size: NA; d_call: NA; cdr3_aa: CATSWEAHSYNEQFF; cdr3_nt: TGTGCCACCAGTTGGGAGGCCCATTCCTACAATGAGCAGTTCTTC
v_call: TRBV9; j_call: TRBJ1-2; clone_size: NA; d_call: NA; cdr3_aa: CASSPTTEPGYGYTF; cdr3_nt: TGTGCCAGCAGCCCCACAACAGAGCCCGGCTATGGCTACACCTTC
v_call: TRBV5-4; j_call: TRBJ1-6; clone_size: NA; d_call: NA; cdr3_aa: CASSIEGTNSPLHF; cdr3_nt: TGTGCCAGCAGCATAGAGGGTACGAATTCACCCCTCCACTTT
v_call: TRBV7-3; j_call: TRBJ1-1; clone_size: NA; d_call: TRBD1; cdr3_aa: CASSAQGFGEAFF; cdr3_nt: TGTGCCAGCAGCGCACAGGGGTTTGGTGAAGCTTTCTTT
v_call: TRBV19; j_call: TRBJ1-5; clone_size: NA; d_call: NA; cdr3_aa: CASSSQGSNQPQHF; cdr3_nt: TGTGCCAGTAGTTCACAGGGTAGCAATCAGCCCCAGCATTTT
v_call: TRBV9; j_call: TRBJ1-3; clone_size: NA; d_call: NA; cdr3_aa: CASSAPRGTTGNTIYF; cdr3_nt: TGTGCCAGCAGCGCCCCGCGCGGGACCACTGGAAACACCATATATTTT
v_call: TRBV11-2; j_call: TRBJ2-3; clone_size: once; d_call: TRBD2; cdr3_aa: CASSPKVGSGAGDTQYF; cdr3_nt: TGTGCCAGCAGCCCCAAGGTCGGTAGCGGGGCAGGAGATACGCAGTATTTT
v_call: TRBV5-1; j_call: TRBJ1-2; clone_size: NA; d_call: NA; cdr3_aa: CASSLDFYGYTF; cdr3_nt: TGCGCCAGCAGCTTGGACTTCTATGGCTACACCTTC
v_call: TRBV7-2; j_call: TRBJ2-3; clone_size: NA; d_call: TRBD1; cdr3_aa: CASSLGTGETDTQYF; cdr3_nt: TGTGCCAGCAGCTTGGGGACAGGGGAGACAGATACGCAGTATTTT
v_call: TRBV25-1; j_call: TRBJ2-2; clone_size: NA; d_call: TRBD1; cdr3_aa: CATYRDRGNTGELFF; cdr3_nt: TGTGCCACCTACCGGGACAGGGGGAACACCGGGGAGCTGTTTTTT
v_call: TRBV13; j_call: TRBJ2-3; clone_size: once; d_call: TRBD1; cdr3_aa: CASSLTGQSTDTQYF; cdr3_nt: TGTGCCAGCAGCTTAACGGGACAGAGCACAGATACGCAGTATTTT
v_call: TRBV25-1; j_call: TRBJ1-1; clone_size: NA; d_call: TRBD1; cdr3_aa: CASSAHQGAGTEAFF; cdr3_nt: TGTGCCAGCAGTGCACACCAGGGGGCCGGCACTGAAGCTTTCTTT
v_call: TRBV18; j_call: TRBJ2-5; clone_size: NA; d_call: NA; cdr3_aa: CASSPQQETQYF; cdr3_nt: TGTGCCAGCTCCCCACAACAGGAGACCCAGTACTTC
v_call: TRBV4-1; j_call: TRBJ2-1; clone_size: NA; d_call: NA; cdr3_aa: CASSQVDLVAFNEQFF; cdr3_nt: TGCGCCAGCAGCCAAGTAGATCTAGTGGCCTTCAATGAGCAGTTCTTC
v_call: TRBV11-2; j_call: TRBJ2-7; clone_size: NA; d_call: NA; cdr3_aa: CASSLETSSYEQYF; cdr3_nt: TGTGCCAGCAGCTTAGAAACATCCTCCTACGAGCAGTACTTC
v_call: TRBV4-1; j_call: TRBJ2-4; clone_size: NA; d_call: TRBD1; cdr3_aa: CASSQGGQGINIQYF; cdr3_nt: TGCGCCAGCAGCCAAGGGGGACAGGGGATAAACATTCAGTACTTC
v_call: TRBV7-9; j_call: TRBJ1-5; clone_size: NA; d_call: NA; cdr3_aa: CASSPAGGGNQPQHF; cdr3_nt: TGTGCCAGCAGCCCCGCCGGGGGAGGTAATCAGCCCCAGCATTTT
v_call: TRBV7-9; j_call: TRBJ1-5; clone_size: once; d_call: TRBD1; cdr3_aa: CASSRGDRGLGQPQHF; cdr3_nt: TGTGCCAGCAGCCGGGGGGACAGGGGGCTGGGTCAGCCCCAGCATTTT
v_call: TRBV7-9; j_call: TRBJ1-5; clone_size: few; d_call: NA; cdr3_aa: CASSLAIGGRYSNQPQHF; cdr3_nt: TGTGCCAGCAGCTTAGCGATCGGGGGACGGTATAGCAATCAGCCCCAGCATTTT
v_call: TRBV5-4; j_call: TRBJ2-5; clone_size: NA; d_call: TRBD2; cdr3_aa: CASSLFPAGGGETQYF; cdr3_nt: TGTGCCAGCAGCTTGTTCCCAGCGGGGGGGGGTGAGACCCAGTACTTC
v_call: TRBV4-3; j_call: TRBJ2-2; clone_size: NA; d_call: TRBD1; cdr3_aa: CASSRTGINTGELFF; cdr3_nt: TGCGCCAGCAGTCGGACAGGGATAAACACCGGGGAGCTGTTTTTT
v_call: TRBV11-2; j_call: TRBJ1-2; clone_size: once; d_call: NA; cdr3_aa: CASSPSQGWRYGYTF; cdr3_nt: TGTGCCAGCAGCCCCAGTCAGGGGTGGAGGTATGGCTACACCTTC
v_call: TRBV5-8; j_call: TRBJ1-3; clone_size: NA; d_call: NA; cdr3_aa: CASTLRPDSGNTIYF; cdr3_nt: TGTGCCAGCACCCTGCGGCCGGACTCTGGAAACACCATATATTTT
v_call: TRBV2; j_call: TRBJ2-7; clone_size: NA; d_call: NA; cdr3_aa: CASSDRQAYEQYF; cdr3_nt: TGTGCCAGCAGTGATCGTCAGGCCTACGAGCAGTACTTC
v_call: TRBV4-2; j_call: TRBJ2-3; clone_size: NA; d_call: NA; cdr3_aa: CASSRTGSTDTQYF; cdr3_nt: TGTGCCAGCAGCCGCACAGGAAGCACAGATACGCAGTATTTT
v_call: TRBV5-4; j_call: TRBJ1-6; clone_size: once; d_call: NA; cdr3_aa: CASSLGAGKYNSPLHF; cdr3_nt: TGTGCCAGCAGCTTGGGGGCAGGGAAATATAATTCACCCCTCCACTTT
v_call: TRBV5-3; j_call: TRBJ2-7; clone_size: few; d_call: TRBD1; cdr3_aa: CARSGRDSSYEQYF; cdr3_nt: TGTGCCAGAAGTGGACGGGACAGCTCCTACGAGCAGTACTTC
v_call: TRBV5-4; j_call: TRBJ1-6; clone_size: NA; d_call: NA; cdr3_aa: CASSPASSYNSPLHF; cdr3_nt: TGTGCCAGCAGCCCCGCGAGCTCCTATAATTCACCCCTCCACTTT
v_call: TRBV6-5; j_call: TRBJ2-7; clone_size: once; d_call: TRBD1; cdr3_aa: CASSRDRANEQYF; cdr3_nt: TGTGCCAGCAGTCGGGACAGGGCGAACGAGCAGTACTTC
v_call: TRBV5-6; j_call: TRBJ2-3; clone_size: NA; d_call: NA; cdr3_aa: CASSPGGTDTQYF; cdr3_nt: TGTGCCAGCAGCCCAGGGGGCACAGATACGCAGTATTTT
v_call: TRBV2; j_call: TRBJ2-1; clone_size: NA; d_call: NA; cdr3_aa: CASSPPLAGRPQFF; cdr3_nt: TGTGCCAGCAGCCCCCCCCTTGCGGGGAGGCCCCAGTTCTTC
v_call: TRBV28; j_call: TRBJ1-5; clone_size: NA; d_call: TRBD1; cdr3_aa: CASSPPGQGDKPQHF; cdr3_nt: TGTGCCAGCAGCCCCCCGGGACAGGGAGATAAGCCCCAGCATTTT
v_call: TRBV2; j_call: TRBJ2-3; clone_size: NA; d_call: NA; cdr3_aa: CASKQQGRNTDTQYF; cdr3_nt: TGTGCCAGCAAGCAGCAGGGGCGAAACACAGATACGCAGTATTTT
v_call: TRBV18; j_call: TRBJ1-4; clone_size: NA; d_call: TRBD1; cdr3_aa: CASSRQGTGDEKLFF; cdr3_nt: TGTGCCAGCTCACGCCAGGGGACAGGGGATGAAAAACTGTTTTTT
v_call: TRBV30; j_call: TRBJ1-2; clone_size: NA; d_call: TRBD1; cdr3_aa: CAGWDRSGYGYTF; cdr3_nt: TGTGCCGGGTGGGACAGATCTGGCTATGGCTACACCTTC
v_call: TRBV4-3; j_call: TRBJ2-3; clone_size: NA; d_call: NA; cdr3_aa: CASSQVEAADTQYF; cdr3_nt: TGCGCCAGCAGCCAAGTAGAGGCCGCAGATACGCAGTATTTT
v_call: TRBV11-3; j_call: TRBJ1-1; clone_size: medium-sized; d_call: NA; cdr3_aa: CASSLDGRGGDTEAFF; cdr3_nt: TGTGCCAGCAGTCTTGACGGGAGGGGTGGGGACACTGAAGCTTTCTTT
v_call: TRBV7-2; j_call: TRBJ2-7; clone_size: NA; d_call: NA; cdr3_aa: CASSLFVAETYEQYF; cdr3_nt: TGTGCCAGCAGCTTATTCGTAGCGGAGACCTACGAGCAGTACTTC
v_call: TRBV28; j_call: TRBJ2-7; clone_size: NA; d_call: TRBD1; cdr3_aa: CASSPWGQGIDEQYF; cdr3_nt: TGTGCCAGCAGCCCATGGGGACAGGGGATCGACGAGCAGTACTTC
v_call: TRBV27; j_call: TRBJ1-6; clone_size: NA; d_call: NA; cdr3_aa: CASRPQGLGNSPLHF; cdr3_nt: TGTGCCAGCAGACCTCAGGGTCTCGGGAATTCACCCCTCCACTTT
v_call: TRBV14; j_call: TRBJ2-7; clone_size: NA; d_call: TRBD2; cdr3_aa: CASSQDRGRASEQYF; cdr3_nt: TGTGCCAGCAGCCAAGATCGGGGGAGGGCCTCCGAGCAGTACTTC
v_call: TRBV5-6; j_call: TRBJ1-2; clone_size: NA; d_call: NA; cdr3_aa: CASSLGTEPGYTF; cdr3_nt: TGTGCCAGCAGCTTGGGGACAGAGCCTGGCTACACCTTC
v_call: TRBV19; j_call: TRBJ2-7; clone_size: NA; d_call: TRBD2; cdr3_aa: CASSIALAGAGEQYF; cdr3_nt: TGTGCCAGTAGTATAGCCCTAGCGGGGGCCGGCGAGCAGTACTTC
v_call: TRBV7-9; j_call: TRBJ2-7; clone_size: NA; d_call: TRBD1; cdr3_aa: CASSLARTGNYWGSYEQYF; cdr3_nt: TGTGCCAGCAGCTTAGCGAGGACAGGGAATTACTGGGGTTCCTACGAGCAGTACTTC
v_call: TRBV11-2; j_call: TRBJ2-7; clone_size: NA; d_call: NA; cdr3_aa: CASSYGQIYEQYF; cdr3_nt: TGTGCCAGCAGCTACGGACAAATATACGAGCAGTACTTC
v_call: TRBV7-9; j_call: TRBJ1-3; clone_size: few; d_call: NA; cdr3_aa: CASSFGAGGATSGNTIYF; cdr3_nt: TGTGCCAGCAGCTTCGGGGCGGGGGGGGCGACCTCTGGAAACACCATATATTTT